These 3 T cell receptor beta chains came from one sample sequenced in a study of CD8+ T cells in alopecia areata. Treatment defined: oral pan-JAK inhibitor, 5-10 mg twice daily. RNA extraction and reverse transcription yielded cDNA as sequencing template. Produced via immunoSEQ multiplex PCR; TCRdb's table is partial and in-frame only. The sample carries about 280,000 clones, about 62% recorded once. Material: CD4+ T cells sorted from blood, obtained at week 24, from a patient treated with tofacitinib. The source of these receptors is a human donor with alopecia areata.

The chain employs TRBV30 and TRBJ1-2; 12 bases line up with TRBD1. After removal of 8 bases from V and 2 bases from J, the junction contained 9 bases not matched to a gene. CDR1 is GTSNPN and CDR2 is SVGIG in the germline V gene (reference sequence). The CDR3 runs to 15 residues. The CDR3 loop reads CAGRDRGLLNYGYTF. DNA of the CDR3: TGTGCCGGCCGGGACAGGGGGCTCCTGAACTATGGCTACACCTTC.

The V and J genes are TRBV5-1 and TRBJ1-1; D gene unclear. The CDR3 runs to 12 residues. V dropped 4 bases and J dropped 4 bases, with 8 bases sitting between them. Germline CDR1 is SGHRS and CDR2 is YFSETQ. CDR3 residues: CASSEGFTEAFF. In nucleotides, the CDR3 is TGCGCCAGCAGCGAGGGTTTCACTGAAGCTTTCTTT. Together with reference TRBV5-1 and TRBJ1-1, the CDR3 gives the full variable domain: KAGVTQTPRYLIKTRGQQVTLSCSPISGHRSVSWYQQTPGQGLQFLFEYFSETQRNKGNFPGRFSGRQFSNSRSEMNVSTLELGDSALYLCASSEGFTEAFFGQGTRLTVV.

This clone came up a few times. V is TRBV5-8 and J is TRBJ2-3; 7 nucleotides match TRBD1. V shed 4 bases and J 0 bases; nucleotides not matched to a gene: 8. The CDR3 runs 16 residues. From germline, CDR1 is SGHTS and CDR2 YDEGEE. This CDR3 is CASSMYRDRSTDTQYF. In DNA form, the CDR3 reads TGTGCCAGCAGCATGTACCGGGACAGAAGCACAGATACGCAGTATTTT. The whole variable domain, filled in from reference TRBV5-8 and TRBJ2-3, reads EAGVTQSPTHLIKTRGQQATLRCSPISGHTSVYWYQQALGLGLQFLLWYDEGEERNRGNFPPRFSGRQFPNYSSELNVNALELEDSALYLCASSMYRDRSTDTQYFGPGTRLTVL.